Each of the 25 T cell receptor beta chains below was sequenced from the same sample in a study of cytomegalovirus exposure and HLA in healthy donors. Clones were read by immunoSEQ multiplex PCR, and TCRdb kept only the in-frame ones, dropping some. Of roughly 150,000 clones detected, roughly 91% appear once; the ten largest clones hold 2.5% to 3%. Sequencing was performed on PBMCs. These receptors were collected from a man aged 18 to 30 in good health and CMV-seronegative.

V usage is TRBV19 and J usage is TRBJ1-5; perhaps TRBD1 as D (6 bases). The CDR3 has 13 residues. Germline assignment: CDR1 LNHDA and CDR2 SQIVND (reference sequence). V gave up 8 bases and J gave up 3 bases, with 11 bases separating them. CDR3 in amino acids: CASLRGDNQPQHF. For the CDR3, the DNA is TGTGCCAGTCTCAGGGGCGACAATCAGCCCCAGCATTTT.

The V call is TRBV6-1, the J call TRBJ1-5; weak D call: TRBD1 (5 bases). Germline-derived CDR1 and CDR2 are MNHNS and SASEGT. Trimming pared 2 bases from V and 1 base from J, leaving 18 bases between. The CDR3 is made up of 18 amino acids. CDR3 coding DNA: TGTGCCAGCAGTGAAAGAGGCAGGGAAGTTCTGAGCAATCAGCCCCAGCATTTT. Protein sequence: CASSERGREVLSNQPQHF.

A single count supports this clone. The CDR3 loop reads CASSLRGRGNYGYTF. The CDR3 DNA reads as TGCGCCAGCAGCTTAAGGGGGCGCGGTAACTATGGCTACACCTTC. The chain uses TRBV5-1 and TRBJ1-2; 7 bases are shared with TRBD1. The CDR3 runs to 15 residues. The germline CDR1 and CDR2 sequences are SGHRS and YFSETQ. The V gene end was trimmed by 2 bases and the J gene end by 1 base; junction bases not matched to a gene: 5.

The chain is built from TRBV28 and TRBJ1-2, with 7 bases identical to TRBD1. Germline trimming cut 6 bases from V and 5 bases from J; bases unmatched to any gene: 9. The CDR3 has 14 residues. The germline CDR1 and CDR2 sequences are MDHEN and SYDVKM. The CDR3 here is CASSSGGRTYGYTF. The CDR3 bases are TGTGCCAGCAGCTCAGGGGGAAGAACATATGGCTACACCTTC.

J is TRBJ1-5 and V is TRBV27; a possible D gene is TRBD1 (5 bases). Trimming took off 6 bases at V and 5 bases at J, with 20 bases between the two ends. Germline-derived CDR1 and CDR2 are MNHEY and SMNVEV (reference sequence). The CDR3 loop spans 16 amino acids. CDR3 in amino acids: CASRHDRGGIYQPQHF. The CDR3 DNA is TGTGCCAGCAGACATGACAGAGGAGGGATTTATCAGCCCCAGCATTTT.

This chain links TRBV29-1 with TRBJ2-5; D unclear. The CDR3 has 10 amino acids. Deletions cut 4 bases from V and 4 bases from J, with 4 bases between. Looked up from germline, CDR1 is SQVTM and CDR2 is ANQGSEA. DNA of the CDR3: TGCAGCGTTGCGGTAGAGACCCAGTACTTC. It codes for CSVAVETQYF.

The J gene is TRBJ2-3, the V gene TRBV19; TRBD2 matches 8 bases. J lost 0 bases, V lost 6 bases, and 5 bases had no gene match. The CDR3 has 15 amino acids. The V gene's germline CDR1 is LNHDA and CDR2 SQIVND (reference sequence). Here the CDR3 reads CASRTSGASTDTQYF. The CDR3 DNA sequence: TGTGCCAGTAGAACTAGCGGAGCTAGCACAGATACGCAGTATTTT.

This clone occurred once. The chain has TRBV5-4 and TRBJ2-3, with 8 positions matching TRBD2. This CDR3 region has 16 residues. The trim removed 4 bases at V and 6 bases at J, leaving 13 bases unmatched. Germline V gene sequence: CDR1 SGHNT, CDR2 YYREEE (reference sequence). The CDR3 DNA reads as TGTGCCAGCAGCCGCGGTTCGAGCGGGGGCCTCGATACGCAGTATTTT. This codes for CASSRGSSGGLDTQYF.

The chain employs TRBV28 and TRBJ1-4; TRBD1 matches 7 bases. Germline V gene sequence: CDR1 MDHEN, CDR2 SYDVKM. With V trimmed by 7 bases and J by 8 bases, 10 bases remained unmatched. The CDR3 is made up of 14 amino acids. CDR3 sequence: CASTIDRDEEKLFF. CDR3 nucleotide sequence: TGTGCCAGCACCATAGACAGGGATGAAGAAAAACTGTTTTTT. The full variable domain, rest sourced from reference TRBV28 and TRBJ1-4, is DVKVTQSSRYLVKRTGEKVFLECVQDMDHENMFWYRQDPGLGLRLIYFSYDVKMKEKGDIPEGYSVSREKKERFSLILESASTNQTSMYLCASTIDRDEEKLFFGSGTQLSVL.

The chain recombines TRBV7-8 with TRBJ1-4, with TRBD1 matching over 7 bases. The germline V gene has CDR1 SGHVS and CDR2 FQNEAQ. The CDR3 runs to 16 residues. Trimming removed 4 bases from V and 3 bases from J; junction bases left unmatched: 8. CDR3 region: CASSSPRTGSNEKLFF. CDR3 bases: TGTGCCAGCAGCTCCCCTAGGACAGGTTCTAATGAAAAACTGTTTTTT.

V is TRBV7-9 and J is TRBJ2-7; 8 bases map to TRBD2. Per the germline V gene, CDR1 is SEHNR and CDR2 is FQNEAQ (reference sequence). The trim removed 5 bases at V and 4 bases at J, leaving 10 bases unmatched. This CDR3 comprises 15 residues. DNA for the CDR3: TGTGCCAGCAGCCCACCGAATAGCGGGAAATACGAGCAGTACTTC. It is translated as CASSPPNSGKYEQYF.

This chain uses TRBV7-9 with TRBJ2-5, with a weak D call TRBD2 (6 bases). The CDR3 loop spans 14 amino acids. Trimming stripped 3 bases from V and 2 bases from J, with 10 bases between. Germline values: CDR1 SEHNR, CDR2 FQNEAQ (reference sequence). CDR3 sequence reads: CASSFIGGQETQYF. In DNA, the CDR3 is TGTGCCAGCAGCTTCATTGGGGGGCAAGAGACCCAGTACTTC.

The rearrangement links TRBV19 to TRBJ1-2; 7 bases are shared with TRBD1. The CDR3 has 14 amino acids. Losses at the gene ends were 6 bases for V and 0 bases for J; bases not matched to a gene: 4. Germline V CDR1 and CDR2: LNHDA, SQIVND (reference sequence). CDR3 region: CASRKGTANYGYTF. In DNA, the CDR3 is TGTGCCAGTAGGAAGGGGACAGCTAACTATGGCTACACCTTC. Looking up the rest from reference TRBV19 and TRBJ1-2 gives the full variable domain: DGGITQSPKYLFRKEGQNVTLSCEQNLNHDAMYWYRQDPGQGLRLIYYSQIVNDFQKGDIAEGYSVSREKKESFPLTVTSAQKNPTAFYLCASRKGTANYGYTFGSGTRLTVV.

Here the CDR3 reads CASSQDLIASAYNEQFF. Here the CDR3 DNA reads TGCGCCAGCAGCCAAGATCTAATAGCGAGCGCCTACAATGAGCAGTTCTTC. The chain employs TRBV4-1 and TRBJ2-1, with D possibly matching TRBD2 (5 bases). The CDR3 contains 17 residues. Germline CDR1 and CDR2: MGHRA and YSYEKL. Trimming took off 0 bases at V and 2 bases at J, with 14 bases between the two ends.

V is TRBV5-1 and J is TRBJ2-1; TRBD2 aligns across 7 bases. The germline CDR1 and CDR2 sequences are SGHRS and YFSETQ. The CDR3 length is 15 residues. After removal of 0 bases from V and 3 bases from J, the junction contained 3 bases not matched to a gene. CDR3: CASSLVAGDYNEQFF. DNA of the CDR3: TGCGCCAGCAGCTTGGTCGCGGGAGACTACAATGAGCAGTTCTTC.

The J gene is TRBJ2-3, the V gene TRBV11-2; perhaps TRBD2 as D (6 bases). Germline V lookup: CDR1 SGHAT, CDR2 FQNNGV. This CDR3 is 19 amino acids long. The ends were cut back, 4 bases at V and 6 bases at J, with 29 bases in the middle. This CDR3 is CASSSSPGLATSHADTQYF. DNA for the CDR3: TGTGCCAGCAGCTCATCCCCGGGGCTAGCGACCTCCCATGCGGATACGCAGTATTTT. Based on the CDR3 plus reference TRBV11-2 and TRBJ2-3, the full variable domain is EAGVAQSPRYKIIEKRQSVAFWCNPISGHATLYWYQQILGQGPKLLIQFQNNGVVDDSQLPKDRFSAERLKGVDSTLKIQPAKLEDSAVYLCASSSSPGLATSHADTQYFGPGTRLTVL.

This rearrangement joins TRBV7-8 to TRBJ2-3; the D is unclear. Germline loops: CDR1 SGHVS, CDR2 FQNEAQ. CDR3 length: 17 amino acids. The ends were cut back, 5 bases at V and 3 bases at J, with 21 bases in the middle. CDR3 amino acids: CASSQISPAPGTDTQYF. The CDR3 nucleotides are TGTGCCAGCAGCCAAATTAGTCCCGCGCCCGGGACAGATACGCAGTATTTT.

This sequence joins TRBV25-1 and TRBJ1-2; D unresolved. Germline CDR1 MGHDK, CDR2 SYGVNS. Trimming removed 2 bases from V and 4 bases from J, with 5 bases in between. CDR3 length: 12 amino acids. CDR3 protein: CASSEQVYGYTF. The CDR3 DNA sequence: TGTGCCAGCAGTGAACAGGTCTATGGCTACACCTTC.

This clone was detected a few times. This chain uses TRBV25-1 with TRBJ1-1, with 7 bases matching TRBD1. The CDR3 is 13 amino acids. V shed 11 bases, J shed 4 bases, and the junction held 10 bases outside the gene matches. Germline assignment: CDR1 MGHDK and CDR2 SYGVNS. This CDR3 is CACVRGASTEAFF. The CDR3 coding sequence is TGTGCCTGTGTCAGGGGGGCGAGCACTGAAGCTTTCTTT.

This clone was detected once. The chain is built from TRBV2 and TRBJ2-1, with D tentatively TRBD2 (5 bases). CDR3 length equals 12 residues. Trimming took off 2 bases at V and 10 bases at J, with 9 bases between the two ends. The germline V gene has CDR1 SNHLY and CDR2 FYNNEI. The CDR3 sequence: CASSELRLEQFF. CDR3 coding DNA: TGTGCCAGCAGTGAACTCAGACTAGAGCAGTTCTTC.

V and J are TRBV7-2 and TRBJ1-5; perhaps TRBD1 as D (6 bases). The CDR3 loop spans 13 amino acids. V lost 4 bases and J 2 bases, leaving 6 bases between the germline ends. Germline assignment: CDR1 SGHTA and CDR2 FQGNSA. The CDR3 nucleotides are TGTGCCAGCAGCTACAGGGGCAATCAGCCCCAGCATTTT. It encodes CASSYRGNQPQHF.

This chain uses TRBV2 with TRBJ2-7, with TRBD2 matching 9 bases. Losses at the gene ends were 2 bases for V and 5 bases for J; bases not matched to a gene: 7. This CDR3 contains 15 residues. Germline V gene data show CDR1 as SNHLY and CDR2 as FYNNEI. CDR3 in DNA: TGTGCCAGCAGTGAATTTAGCGGGAGATCCGACGAGCAGTACTTC. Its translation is CASSEFSGRSDEQYF.

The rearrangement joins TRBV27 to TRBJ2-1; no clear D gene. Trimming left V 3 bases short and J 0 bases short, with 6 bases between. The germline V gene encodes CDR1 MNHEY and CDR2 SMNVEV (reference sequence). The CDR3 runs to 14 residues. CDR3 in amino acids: CASSLSYSYNEQFF. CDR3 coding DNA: TGTGCCAGCAGTTTGTCGTACTCCTACAATGAGCAGTTCTTC.

CDR3 amino acids: CATGQSKEQYF. DNA of the CDR3: TGTGCCACCGGACAGTCCAAAGAGCAGTACTTC. The chain couples TRBV28 to TRBJ2-7; D is perhaps TRBD1 (6 bases). The germline V and J ends were trimmed by 10 bases and 7 bases, with 14 bases remaining between them. CDR3 length: 11 amino acids. CDR1 and CDR2 from the germline V gene are MDHEN and SYDVKM.

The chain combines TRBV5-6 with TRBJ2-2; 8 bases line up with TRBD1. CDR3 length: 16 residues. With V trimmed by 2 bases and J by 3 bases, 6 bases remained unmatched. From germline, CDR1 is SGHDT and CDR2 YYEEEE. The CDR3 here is CASSLRSRGHTGELFF. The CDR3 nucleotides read TGTGCCAGCAGCTTAAGGTCCAGGGGGCACACCGGGGAGCTGTTTTTT. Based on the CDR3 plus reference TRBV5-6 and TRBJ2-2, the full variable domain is DAGVTQSPTHLIKTRGQQVTLRCSPKSGHDTVSWYQQALGQGPQFIFQYYEEEERQRGNFPDRFSGHQFPNYSSELNVNALLLGDSALYLCASSLRSRGHTGELFFGEGSRLTVL.